This T cell receptor (beta chain) was sequenced for a study of T-cell reconstitution after alpha-beta-depleted transplantation in children. V was shortened by 4 bases and J by 6 bases, with 19 bases between the two germline ends. This CDR3 has 16 amino acids. CDR1 is SGHTA and CDR2 is FQGTGA in the germline V gene. Construction of the TCRbeta library involved unique molecular identifiers. TCRdb reprocessed the PCR reads with MiXCR, giving one entry per CDR3 protein. The data hold 65,000 to 90,000 distinct CDR3 sequences, with approximately 11% observed a single time. Study conclusions and caveats: T-cell counts and diversity at one year post-transplant came mainly from newly produced T cells.

This clonotype was observed at least ten times. Antigen: not known. The chain combines TRBV7-3 with TRBJ2-1, with D possibly TRBD2 on 5 matching bases. The TCR comes from a boy younger than 18 with acute myeloid leukemia, due to receive a stem cell transplant. This specimen was PBMCs, taken before TCRalphabeta/CD19-depleted stem cell transplant. The CDR3 is CASSSWGTGVGNEQFF. The CDR3 nucleotides read TGTGCCAGCAGCTCCTGGGGTACCGGGGTGGGCAATGAGCAGTTCTTC.